What follows describes a single T cell receptor (beta chain). The antigen is unknown. Use of 60 Vbeta and 13 Jbeta primers characterized the PCR. Some clones are missing from TCRdb's copy, which holds only in-frame ones; the method was immunoSEQ multiplex PCR. The table includes about 170,000 clones, more than 80% detected once. It was healthy bone marrow donors who served as donors. There are 14 residues in the CDR3. With 3 bases removed from V and 1 base from J, the gap between germline ends came to 7 bases. Germline loops: CDR1 SGHVS, CDR2 FNYEAQ. The record originates from a study of cytomegalovirus exposure and HLA in healthy donors. Findings and caveats of the study: For most TCR beta V segments, an earlier analysis put the productive rate at about 87% or about 30% of the time. The study labeled 164 TCR beta chains cytomegalovirus-associated.

The chain carries TRBV7-6 and TRBJ2-1, with D perhaps matching TRBD2 (5 bases). Sequencing used PBMCs. The TCR comes from a young woman in good health and CMV-seronegative. This CDR3 reads CASSLSGSYNEQFF. The CDR3, as DNA: TGTGCCAGCAGCTTGTCGGGGTCCTACAATGAGCAGTTCTTC.